This TCR beta chain was recorded in a study of blood T cell repertoires in COVID-19. For the study at large: PBMCs, B-cell-depleted T cells, or T cells provided the cDNA or gDNA that made up the material.

The table lists this clone with a few counts. Original processing notes: Amplified reference gene primers provided the basis for estimating nucleated cell counts. Sequenced by immunoSEQ multiplex PCR; TCRdb stores in-frame clones only, minus some. V and J calls and clone size are given by that table; D and trimming were obtained from the DNA. Here the sample spans about 68,000 clones, 86% being singletons. V dropped 5 bases and J dropped 5 bases, with 12 bases sitting between them. The CDR3 extends over 13 amino acids. Looked up from germline, CDR1 is SGHVS and CDR2 is FQNEAQ. This receptor was obtained from a man aged 30-40 years with acute or convalescent COVID-19. Sequences were obtained from peripheral blood. The rearrangement joins TRBV7-8 to TRBJ1-2; D remains ambiguous. In DNA form, the CDR3 reads TGTGCCAGCAGCGGCTCCGGGATTTATGGCTACACCTTC. It is translated as CASSGSGIYGYTF. The entire variable domain, with the rest obtained from reference TRBV7-8 and TRBJ1-2, is as follows: GAGVSQSPRYKVAKRGQDVALRCDPISGHVSLFWYQQALGQGPEFLTYFQNEAQLDKSGLPSDRFFAERPEGSVSTLKIQRTQQEDSAVYLCASSGSGIYGYTFGSGTRLTVV.